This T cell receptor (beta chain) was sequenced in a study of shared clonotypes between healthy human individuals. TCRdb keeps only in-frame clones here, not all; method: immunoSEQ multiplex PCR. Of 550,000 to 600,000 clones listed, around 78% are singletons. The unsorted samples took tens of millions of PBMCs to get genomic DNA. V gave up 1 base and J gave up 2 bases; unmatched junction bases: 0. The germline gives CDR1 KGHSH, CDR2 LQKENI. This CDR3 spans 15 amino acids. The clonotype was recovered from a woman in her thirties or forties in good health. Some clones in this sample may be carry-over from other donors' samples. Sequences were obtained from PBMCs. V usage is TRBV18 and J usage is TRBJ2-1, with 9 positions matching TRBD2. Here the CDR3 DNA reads TGTGCCAGCTCACCACAGCGGGAGGCCTACAATGAGCAGTTCTTC. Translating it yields CASSPQREAYNEQFF.